This T cell receptor (beta chain) appears in the sequencing data of a study of vaccination and CD4 T cells after COVID-19. Cultured CD4+ T-cell DNA underwent Oncomine TCR Beta short-read sequencing. A single record per CDR3 protein comes from TCRdb applying MiXCR to the PCR reads. The data contain roughly 10,000 distinct CDR3 sequences, approximately 29% of them singletons. A note on this clonotype: The antigen remains unidentified. The junction differs from germline at one of its ends, possibly a read error.

Germline loops: CDR1 SGHTA, CDR2 FQGNSA. The length of the CDR3 is 16 residues. Treatment denoted: approximately 10-day PBMC culture with coronavirus spike peptide pools or control peptides (ViraFEST assay). The specimen was CD4+ T cells from blood, cultured in vitro, collected after SARS-CoV-2 vaccination. The V call is TRBV7-2, the J call TRBJ2-1, with 15 positions matching TRBD2. The receptor was isolated from a human donor who had recovered from COVID-19. As DNA, the CDR3 is TGTGCCAGCAGCTCAGGAGGACTAGCGGGAGGGAATGAGCAGCTCTTC. Protein sequence: CASSSGGLAGGNEQLF.